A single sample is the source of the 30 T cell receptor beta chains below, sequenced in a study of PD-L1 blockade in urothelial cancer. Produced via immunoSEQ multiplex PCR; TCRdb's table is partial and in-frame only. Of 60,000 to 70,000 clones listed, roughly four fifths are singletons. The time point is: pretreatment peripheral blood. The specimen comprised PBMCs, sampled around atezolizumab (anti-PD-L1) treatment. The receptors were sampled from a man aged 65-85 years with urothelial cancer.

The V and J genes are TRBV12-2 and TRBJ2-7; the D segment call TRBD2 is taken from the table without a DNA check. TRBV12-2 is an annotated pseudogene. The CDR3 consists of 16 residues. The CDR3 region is CASRFGSALAGYEQYF. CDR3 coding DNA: TGTGCAAGTCGCTTTGGCTCTGCACTAGCGGGATACGAGCAGTACTTC.

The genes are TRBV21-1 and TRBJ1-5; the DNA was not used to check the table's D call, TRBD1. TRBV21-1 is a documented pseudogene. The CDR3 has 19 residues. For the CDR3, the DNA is TGTGCCAGCAGCTCGTCCGGGACCGAAGGGGGCCATAGCAATCAGCCCCAGCATTTT. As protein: CASSSSGTEGGHSNQPQHF.

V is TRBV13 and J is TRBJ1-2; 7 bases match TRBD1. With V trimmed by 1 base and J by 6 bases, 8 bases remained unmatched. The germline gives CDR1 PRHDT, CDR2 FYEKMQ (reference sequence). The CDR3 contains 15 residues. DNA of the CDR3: TGTGCCAGCAGCTTAGTCGACAGGGCGTTACATGGCTACACCTTC. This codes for CASSLVDRALHGYTF.

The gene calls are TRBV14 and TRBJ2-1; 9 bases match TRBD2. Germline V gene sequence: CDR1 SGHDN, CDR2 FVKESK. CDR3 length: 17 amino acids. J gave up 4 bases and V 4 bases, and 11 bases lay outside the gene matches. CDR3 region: CASSLPPLAGGYNEQFF. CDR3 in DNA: TGTGCCAGCAGCCTCCCCCCTTTGGCGGGAGGGTACAATGAGCAGTTCTTC.

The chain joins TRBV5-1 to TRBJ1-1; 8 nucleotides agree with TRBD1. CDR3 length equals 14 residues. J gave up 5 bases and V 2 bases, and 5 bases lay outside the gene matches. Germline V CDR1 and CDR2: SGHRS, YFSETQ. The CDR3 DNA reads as TGCGCCAGCAGCTTTTCACAGGGGGGTACTGAAGCTTTCTTT. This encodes CASSFSQGGTEAFF.

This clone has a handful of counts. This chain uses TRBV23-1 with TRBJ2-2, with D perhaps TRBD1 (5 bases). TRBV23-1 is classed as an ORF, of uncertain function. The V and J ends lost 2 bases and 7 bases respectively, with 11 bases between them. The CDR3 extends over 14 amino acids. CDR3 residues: CASSQNIQGGELFF. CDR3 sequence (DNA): TGCGCCAGCAGTCAAAACATCCAGGGCGGGGAGCTGTTTTTT.

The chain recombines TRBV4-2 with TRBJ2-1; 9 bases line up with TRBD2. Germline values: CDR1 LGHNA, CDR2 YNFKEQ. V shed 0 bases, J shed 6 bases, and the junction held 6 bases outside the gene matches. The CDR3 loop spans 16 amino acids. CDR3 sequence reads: CASSQDRGRASNEQFF. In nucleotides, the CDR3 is TGTGCCAGCAGCCAAGATCGCGGGAGGGCCTCCAATGAGCAGTTCTTC.

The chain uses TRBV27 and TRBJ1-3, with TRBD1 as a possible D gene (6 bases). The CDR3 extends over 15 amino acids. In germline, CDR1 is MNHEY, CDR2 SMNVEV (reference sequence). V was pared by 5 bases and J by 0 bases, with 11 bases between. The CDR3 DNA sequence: TGTGCCAGCAGTCTCACAGGGTCCTCTGGAAACACCATATATTTT. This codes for CASSLTGSSGNTIYF.

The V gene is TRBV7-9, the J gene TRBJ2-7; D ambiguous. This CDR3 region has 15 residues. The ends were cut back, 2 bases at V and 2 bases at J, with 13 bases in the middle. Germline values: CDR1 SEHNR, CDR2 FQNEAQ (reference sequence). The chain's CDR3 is CASSLTSELTYEQYF. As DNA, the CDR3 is TGTGCCAGCAGCTTAACGTCCGAACTGACCTACGAGCAGTACTTC.

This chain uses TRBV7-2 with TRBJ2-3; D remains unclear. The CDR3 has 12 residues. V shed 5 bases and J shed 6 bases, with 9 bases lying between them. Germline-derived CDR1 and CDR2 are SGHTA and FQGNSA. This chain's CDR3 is CASSPTQDTQYF. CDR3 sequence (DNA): TGTGCCAGCAGCCCCACCCAGGATACGCAGTATTTT.

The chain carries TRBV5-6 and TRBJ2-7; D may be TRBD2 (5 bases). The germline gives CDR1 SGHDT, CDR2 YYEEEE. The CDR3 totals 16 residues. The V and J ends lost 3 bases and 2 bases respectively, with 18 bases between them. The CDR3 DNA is TGTGCCAGCAGCTGGGTCGGGTCGGGAACCCCCTACGAGCAGTACTTC. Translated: CASSWVGSGTPYEQYF.

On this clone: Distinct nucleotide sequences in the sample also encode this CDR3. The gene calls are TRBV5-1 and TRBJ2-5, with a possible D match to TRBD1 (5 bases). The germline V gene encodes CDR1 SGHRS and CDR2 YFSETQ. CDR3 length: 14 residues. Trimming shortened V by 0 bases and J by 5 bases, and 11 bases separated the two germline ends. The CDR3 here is CASSLGGEKETQYF. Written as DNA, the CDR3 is TGCGCCAGCAGCTTGGGGGGCGAAAAGGAGACCCAGTACTTC.

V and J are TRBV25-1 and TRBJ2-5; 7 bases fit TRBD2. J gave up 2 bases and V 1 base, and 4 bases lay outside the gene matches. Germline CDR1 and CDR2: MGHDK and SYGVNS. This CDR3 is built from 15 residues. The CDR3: CASSEFGGGQETQYF. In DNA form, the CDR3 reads TGTGCCAGCAGTGAATTTGGGGGAGGGCAAGAGACCCAGTACTTC. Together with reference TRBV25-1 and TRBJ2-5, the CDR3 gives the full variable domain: EADIYQTPRYLVIGTGKKITLECSQTMGHDKMYWYQQDPGMELHLIHYSYGVNSTEKGDLSSESTVSRIRTEHFPLTLESARPSHTSQYLCASSEFGGGQETQYFGPGTRLLVL.

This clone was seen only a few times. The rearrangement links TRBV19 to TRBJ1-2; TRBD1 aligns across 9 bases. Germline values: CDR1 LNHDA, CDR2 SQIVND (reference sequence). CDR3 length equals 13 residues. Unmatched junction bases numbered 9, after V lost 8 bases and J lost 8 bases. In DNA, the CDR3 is TGTGCCAGTCGCACCGGGACAGGGCAAGGCTACACCTTC. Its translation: CASRTGTGQGYTF.

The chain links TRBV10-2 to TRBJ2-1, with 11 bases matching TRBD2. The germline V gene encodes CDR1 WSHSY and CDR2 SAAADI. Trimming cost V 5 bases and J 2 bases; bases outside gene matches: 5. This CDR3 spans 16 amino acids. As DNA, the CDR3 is TGCGCCAGCAGTAAGGGACTAGCGGCTACCTACAATGAGCAGTTCTTC. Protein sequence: CASSKGLAATYNEQFF.

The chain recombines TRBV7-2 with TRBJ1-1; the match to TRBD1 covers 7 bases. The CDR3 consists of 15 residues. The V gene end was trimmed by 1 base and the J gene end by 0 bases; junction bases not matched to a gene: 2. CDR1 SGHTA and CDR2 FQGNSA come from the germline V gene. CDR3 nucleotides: TGTGCCAGCAGCTTAGGGGACAGAGTGAACACTGAAGCTTTCTTT. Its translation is CASSLGDRVNTEAFF. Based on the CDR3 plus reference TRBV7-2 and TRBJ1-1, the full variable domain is GAGVSQSPSNKVTEKGKDVELRCDPISGHTALYWYRQSLGQGLEFLIYFQGNSAPDKSGLPSDRFSAERTGGSVSTLTIQRTQQEDSAVYLCASSLGDRVNTEAFFGQGTRLTVV.

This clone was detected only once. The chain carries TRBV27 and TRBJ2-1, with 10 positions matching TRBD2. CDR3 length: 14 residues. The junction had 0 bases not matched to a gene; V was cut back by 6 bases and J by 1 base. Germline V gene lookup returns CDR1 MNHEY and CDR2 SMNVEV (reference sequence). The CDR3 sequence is CASRTSGSYNEQFF. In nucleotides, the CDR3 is TGTGCCAGCAGGACTAGCGGGTCCTACAATGAGCAGTTCTTC.

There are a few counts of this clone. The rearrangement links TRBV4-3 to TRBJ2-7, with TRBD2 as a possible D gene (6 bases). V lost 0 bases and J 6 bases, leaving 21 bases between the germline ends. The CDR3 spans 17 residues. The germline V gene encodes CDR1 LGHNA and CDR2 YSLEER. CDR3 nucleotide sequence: TGCGCCAGCAGCCAAGATCTCGAAGACGGACTAAGGGGCGAGCAGTACTTC. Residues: CASSQDLEDGLRGEQYF.

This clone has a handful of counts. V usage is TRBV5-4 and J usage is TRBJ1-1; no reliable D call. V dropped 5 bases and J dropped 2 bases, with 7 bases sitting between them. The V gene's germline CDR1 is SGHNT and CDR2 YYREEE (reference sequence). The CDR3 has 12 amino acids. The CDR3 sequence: CASSQINTEAFF. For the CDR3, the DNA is TGTGCCAGCAGTCAAATTAACACTGAAGCTTTCTTT.

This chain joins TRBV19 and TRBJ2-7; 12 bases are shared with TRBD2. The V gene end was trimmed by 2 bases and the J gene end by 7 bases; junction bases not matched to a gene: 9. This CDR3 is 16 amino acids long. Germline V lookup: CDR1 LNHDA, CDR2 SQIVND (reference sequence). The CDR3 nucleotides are TGTGCCAGTAGTATACAGGCGACTAGCGGGAGCTGGGAGCAGTACTTC. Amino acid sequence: CASSIQATSGSWEQYF.

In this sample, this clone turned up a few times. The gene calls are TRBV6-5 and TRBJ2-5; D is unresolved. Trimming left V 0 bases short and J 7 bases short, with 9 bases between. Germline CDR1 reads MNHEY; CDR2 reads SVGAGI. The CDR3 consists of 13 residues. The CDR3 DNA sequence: TGTGCCAGCAGTTACTCGCCCCGAGGGACCCAGTACTTC. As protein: CASSYSPRGTQYF.

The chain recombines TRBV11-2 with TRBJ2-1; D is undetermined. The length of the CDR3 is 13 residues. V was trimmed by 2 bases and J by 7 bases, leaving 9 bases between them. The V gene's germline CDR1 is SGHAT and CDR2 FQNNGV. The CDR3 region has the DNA TGTGCCAGCAGCTTACCCACTAAGAATGAGCAGTTCTTC. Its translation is CASSLPTKNEQFF.

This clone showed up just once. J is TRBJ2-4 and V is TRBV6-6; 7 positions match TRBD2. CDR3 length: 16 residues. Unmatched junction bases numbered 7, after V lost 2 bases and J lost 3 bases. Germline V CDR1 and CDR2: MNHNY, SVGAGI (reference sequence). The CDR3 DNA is TGTGCCAGCAGTTACGGCCTGGGGGGGGGCAAAAACATTCAGTACTTC. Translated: CASSYGLGGGKNIQYF.

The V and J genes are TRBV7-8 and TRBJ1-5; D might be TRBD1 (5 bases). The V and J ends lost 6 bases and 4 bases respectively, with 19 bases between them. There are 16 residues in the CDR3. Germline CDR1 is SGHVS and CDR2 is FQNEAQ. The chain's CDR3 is CASSLTAGFTNQPQHF. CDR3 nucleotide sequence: TGTGCCAGCAGTCTTACGGCAGGGTTCACAAATCAGCCCCAGCATTTT.

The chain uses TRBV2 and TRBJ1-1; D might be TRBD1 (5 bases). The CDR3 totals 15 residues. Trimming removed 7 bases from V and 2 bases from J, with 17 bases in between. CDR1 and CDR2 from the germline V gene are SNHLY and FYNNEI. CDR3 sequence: CASKIQGALNTEAFF. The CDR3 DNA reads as TGTGCCAGCAAAATACAAGGGGCGCTAAACACTGAAGCTTTCTTT.

This CDR3 reads CASRATGSDYGYTF. For the CDR3, the DNA is TGTGCCAGCAGAGCAACAGGGTCTGACTATGGCTACACCTTC. The V gene is TRBV28, the J gene TRBJ1-2; tentatively, D is TRBD1 (6 bases). Trimming cost V 6 bases and J 3 bases, with 14 bases left between them. Per the germline V gene, CDR1 is MDHEN and CDR2 is SYDVKM. This CDR3 comprises 14 residues.

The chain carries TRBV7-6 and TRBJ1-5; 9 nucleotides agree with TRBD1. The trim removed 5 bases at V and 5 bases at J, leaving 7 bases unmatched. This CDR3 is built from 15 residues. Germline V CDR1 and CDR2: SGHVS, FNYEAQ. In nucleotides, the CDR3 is TGTGCCAGCAGCCCCGGACAGGGGCCATATCAGCCCCAGCATTTT. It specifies CASSPGQGPYQPQHF.

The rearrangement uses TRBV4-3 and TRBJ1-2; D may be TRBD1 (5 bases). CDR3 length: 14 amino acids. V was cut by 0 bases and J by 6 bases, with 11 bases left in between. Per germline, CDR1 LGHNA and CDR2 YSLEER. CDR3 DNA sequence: TGCGCCAGCAGCCAAGATTCGGGGGATGATGGCTACACCTTC. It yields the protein CASSQDSGDDGYTF.

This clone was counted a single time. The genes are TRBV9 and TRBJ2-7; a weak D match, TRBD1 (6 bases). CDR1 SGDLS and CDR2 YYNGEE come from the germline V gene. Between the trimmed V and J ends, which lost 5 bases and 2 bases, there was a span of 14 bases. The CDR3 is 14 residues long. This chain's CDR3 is CASSEGGWAYEQYF. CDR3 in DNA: TGTGCCAGCAGTGAAGGGGGTTGGGCCTACGAGCAGTACTTC.

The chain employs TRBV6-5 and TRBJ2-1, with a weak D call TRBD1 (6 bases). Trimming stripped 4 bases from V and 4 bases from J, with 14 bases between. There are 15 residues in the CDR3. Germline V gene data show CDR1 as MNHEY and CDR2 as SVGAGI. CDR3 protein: CASSSPVGQYNEQFF. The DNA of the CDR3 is TGTGCCAGCAGTTCCCCAGTCGGACAGTACAATGAGCAGTTCTTC.